The TCR beta chain under discussion was sequenced for a study of control samples from healthy donors and cancer patients. The CDR3 contains 14 residues. Germline CDR1 KGHSH, CDR2 LQKENI. The V segment lost 3 bases and the J segment 7 bases; nucleotides outside the gene matches: 7. The table came from immunoSEQ multiplex PCR; TCRdb's copy has only in-frame clones and leaves some out. The sample holds 150,000 to 160,000 clones, 90% to 95% seen once. The clonotype comes from a middle-aged man in good health. This chain links TRBV18 with TRBJ1-2; 8 bases line up with TRBD1. Material for sequencing was blood. This CDR3 is CASSPVDRGGGYTF. In DNA form, the CDR3 reads TGTGCCAGCTCACCCGTCGACAGGGGCGGTGGCTACACCTTC.